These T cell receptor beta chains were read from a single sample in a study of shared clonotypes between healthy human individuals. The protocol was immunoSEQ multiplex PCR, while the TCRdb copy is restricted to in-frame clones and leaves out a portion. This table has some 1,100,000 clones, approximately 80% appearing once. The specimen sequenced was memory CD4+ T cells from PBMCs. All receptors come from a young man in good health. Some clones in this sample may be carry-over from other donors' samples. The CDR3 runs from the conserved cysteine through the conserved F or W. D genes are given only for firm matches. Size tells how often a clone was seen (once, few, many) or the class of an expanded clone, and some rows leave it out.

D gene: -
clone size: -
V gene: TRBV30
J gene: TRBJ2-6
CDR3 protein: CAWSAVTGANVLTF
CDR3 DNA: TGTGCCTGGAGTGCTGTGACTGGGGCCAACGTCCTGACTTTC

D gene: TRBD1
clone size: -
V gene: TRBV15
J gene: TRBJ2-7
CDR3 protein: CATSRGDRAREQYF
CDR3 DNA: TGTGCCACCAGCAGAGGGGACAGGGCCCGGGAGCAGTACTTC

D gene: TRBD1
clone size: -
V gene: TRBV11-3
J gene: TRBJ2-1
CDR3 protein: CASSLGGTGNNEQFF
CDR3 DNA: TGTGCCAGCAGCCTGGGGGGGACAGGGAACAATGAGCAGTTCTTC

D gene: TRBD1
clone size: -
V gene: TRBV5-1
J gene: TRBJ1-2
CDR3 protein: CASSPTGGNYGYTF
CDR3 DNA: TGCGCCAGCAGCCCGACAGGGGGCAACTATGGCTACACCTTC

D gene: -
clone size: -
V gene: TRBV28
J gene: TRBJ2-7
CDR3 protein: CASSPTSHYEQYF
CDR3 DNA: TGTGCCAGCAGTCCGACTAGTCACTACGAGCAGTACTTC

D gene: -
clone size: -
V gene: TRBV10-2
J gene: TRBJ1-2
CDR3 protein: CASMVGGLYGYTF
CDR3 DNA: TGCGCCAGCATGGTCGGGGGGCTTTATGGCTACACCTTC

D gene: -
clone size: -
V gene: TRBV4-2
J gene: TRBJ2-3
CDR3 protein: CASSQERGGVGRDTQYF
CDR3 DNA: TGTGCCAGCAGCCAAGAAAGGGGGGGAGTTGGCAGGGATACGCAGTATTTT

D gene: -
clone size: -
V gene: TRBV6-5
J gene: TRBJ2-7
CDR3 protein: CASSYMGARYEQYF
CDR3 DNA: TGTGCCAGCAGTTACATGGGGGCGCGTTACGAGCAGTACTTC

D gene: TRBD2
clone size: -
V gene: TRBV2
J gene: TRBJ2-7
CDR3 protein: CASKREAYEQYF
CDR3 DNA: TGTGCCAGCAAGCGGGAGGCCTACGAGCAGTACTTC

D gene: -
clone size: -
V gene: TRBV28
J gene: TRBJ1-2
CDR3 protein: CASSLSRVAYTF
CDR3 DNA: TGTGCCAGCAGTTTATCCCGGGTTGCGTACACCTTC

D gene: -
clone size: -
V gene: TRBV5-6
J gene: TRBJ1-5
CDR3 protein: CASSFAGYSNQPQHF
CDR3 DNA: TGTGCCAGCAGCTTCGCAGGCTATAGCAATCAGCCCCAGCATTTT

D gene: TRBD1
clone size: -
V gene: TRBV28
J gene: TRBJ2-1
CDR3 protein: CASSLPGQGWNEQFF
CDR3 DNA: TGTGCCAGCAGTTTACCGGGACAGGGGTGGAATGAGCAGTTCTTC

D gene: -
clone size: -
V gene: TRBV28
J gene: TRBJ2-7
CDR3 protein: CASKPLGIAYEQYF
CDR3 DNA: TGTGCCAGCAAGCCCCTCGGCATCGCCTACGAGCAGTACTTC

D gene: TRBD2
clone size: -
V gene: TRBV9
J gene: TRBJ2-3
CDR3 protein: CASSVAEAGIDTQYF
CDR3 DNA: TGTGCCAGCAGCGTAGCCGAAGCGGGAATAGATACGCAGTATTTT

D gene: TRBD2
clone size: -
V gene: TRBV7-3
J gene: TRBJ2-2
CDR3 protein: CASSRSSGTPGELFF
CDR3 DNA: TGTGCCAGCAGTCGATCGAGCGGGACCCCCGGGGAGCTGTTTTTT

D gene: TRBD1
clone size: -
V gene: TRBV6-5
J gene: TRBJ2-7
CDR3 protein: CASSRQGQGIDEQYF
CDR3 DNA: TGTGCCAGCAGTAGACAGGGACAGGGGATCGACGAGCAGTACTTC

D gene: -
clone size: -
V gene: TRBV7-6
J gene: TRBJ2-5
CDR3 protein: CASSPQTGVGAQYF
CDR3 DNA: TGTGCCAGCAGCCCGCAGACTGGGGTAGGGGCCCAGTACTTC

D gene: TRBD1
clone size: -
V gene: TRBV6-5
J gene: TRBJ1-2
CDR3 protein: CASRSTGEGGYTF
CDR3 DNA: TGTGCCAGCAGATCAACAGGGGAGGGAGGCTACACCTTC

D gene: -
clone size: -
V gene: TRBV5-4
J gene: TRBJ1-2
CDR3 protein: CASSLVGRANYGYTF
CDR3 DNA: TGTGCCAGCAGCTTGGTCGGCAGGGCAAACTATGGCTACACCTTC

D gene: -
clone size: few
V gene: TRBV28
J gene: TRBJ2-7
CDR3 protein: CASSLDGTYEQYF
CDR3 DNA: TGTGCCAGCAGTTTAGACGGGACCTACGAGCAGTACTTC

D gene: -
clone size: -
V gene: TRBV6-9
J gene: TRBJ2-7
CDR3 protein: CASSHTPGEQYF
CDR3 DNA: TGTGCCAGCAGCCACACCCCTGGAGAGCAGTACTTC

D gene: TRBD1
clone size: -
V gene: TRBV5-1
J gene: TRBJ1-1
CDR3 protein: CASSPRTGVWGTEAFF
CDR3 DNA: TGCGCCAGCAGCCCTCGGACAGGAGTTTGGGGCACTGAAGCTTTCTTT

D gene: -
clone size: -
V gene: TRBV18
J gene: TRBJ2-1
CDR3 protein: CASSPSSDNEQFF
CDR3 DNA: TGTGCCAGCTCACCATCTAGCGACAATGAGCAGTTCTTC

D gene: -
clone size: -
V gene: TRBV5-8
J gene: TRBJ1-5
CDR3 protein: CASRLHGNSGPQHF
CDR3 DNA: TGTGCCAGCAGGCTTCATGGCAACTCTGGACCCCAGCATTTT

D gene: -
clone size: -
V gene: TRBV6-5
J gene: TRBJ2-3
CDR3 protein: CASNPPGQVDTQYF
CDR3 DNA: TGTGCCAGCAACCCTCCGGGGCAGGTAGATACGCAGTATTTT

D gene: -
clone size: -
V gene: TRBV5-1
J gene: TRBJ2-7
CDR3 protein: CASNSGEALYEQYF
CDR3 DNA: TGCGCCAGCAATTCGGGGGAGGCCCTATACGAGCAGTACTTC

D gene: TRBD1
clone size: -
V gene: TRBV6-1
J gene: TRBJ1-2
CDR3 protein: CASSGGGEYGYTF
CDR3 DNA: TGTGCCAGCAGCGGAGGGGGCGAGTATGGCTACACCTTC

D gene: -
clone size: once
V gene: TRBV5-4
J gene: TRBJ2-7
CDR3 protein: CASSDGRSNYEQYF
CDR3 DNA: TGTGCCAGCAGCGACGGACGAAGCAACTACGAGCAGTACTTC

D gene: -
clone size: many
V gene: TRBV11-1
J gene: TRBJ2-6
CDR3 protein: CASSDQGAGANVLTF
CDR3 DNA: TGTGCCAGCAGCGACCAGGGTGCTGGGGCCAACGTCCTGACTTTC

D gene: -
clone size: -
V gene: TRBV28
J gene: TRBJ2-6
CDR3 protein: CASSLVMGANVLTF
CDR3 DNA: TGTGCCAGCAGTTTGGTTATGGGGGCCAACGTCCTGACTTTC

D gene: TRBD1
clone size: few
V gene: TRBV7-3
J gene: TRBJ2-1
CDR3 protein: CASSGQGYEQFF
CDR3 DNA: TGTGCCAGCAGTGGACAGGGCTATGAGCAGTTCTTC

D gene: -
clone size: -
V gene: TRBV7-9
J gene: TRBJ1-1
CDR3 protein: CASSRNRQGDTEAFF
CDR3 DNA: TGTGCCAGCAGTAGAAATCGGCAAGGAGACACTGAAGCTTTCTTT

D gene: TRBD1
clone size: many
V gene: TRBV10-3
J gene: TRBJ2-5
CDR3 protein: CASGTGGGATQYF
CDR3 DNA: TGTGCCTCCGGGACAGGGGGCGGGGCGACCCAGTACTTC

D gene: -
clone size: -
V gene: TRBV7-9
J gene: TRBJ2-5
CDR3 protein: CASSPTRATETQYF
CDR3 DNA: TGTGCCAGCAGCCCGACCCGCGCCACGGAGACCCAGTACTTC

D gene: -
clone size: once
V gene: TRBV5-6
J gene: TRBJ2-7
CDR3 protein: CASSYRLRRGDEQYF
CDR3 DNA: TGTGCCAGCAGCTATCGGCTCCGGAGAGGGGACGAGCAGTACTTC

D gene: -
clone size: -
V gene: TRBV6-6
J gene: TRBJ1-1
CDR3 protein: CASSDTGRSGNTEAFF
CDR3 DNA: TGTGCCAGCAGCGACACGGGACGCAGCGGGAACACTGAAGCTTTCTTT

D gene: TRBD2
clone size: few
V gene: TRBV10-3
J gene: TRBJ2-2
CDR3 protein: CAIRGTSGSSGGELFF
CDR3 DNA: TGTGCCATCAGAGGGACTAGCGGGAGTTCGGGCGGGGAGCTGTTTTTT

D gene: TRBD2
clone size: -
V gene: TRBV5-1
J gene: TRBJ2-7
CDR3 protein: CASSFPASGRVIGYEQYF
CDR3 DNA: TGCGCCAGCAGCTTCCCGGCTAGCGGGAGGGTTATCGGCTACGAGCAGTACTTC

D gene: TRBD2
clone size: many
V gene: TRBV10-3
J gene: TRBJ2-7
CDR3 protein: CAISESGGRREQYF
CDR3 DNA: TGTGCCATCAGTGAGTCCGGCGGGAGACGCGAGCAGTACTTC